This TCR beta chain comes out of a study of prognosis after radiotherapy for stage I lung cancer. Study summary: Enrolled patients (approximately twelve men, several women) had a median age of roughly 74 years and an age range of about 50 to 85 years. Overall study findings and caveats: Patients developing distant metastases showed lower Shannon entropy after stereotactic body radiation therapy.

On this clonotype: Its cognate antigen is unknown. The germline gene is not matched at one end of the junction; a read error may be the cause.

In germline, CDR1 is MDHEN, CDR2 SYDVKM. The CDR3 is made up of 15 amino acids. CDR3 of TCR beta was amplified from genomic DNA via a two-round multiplex PCR. The authors ran first-round PCR with primers specific to each TRBV and TRBJ gene. TCRdb called the multiplex PCR reads again in MiXCR, with one record for every CDR3 protein. The sample consists of tens of thousands of distinct CDR3 sequences, approximately 35% of them appearing once. The J gene is TRBJ2-7, the V gene TRBV28, with D unclear. The receptor was derived from a donor aged 50 or older with non-small cell lung cancer. Source: PBMCs, taken before or after stereotactic body radiation therapy (not recorded which). Here the CDR3 DNA reads TGTGCCAGCAGTTTAGTTTCCAGCCCTCGTTACGATCAGTACTTC. This translates into CASSLVSSPRYDQYF.